This T cell receptor beta chain originates from a study of T cell repertoires in cytomegalovirus infection. Study-wide context: Both CMV infection and a matching HLA type were indicated by public TCR beta signatures. Points from the study as a whole: CMV-specific TCR beta clonotypes restricted by HLA-C were the ones dominating the ex vivo response. CMV carriers having the relevant HLA were flagged by cumulative public TCR beta family frequency.

This CDR3 comprises 14 residues. CDR1 is LNHDA and CDR2 is SQIVND in the germline V gene (reference sequence). V shed 5 bases and J shed 4 bases, with 13 bases lying between them. TCRdb fed the reads into MiXCR, producing one record per CDR3 protein. The sample records approximately 250,000 distinct CDR3 sequences, more than 9% being singletons. A remark on this clonotype: The antigen is unknown.

V is TRBV19 and J is TRBJ2-3; D is perhaps TRBD1 (5 bases). The material sequenced was PBMCs. This TCR was sampled from a human donor in good health (CMV status not recorded). Some clones in this sample may be carry-over from other donors' samples. CDR3 sequence: CASSPRQRSDTQYF. The CDR3 DNA follows: TGTGCCAGTAGTCCCCGACAGAGGTCAGATACGCAGTATTTT.